Given below is one T cell receptor (beta chain) in context. Its target is not known. This CDR3 is 15 amino acids long. The V gene lost 1 base and the J gene lost 1 base, with 11 bases spanning the gap. CDR1 MGHRA and CDR2 YSYEKL come from the germline V gene. Assay used: immunoSEQ multiplex PCR; TCRdb lists only in-frame clones, some missing. The sample holds 76,000 or so clones, roughly 85% seen once. The source of the sample is a study of OX40 agonist ivuxolimab in advanced cancers. General study results and limits: CD4+ T cells averaged fewer expanded clones than CD8+ T cells. Those patients achieving a partial response at 0.1-3.0 mg/kg showed among the lowest clonal expansion.

This TCR derives from an adult with an advanced solid tumor such as melanoma, head and neck, liver or kidney cancer. The material was CD4+ or CD8+ T cells sorted from blood, obtained in a trial of the OX40 agonist ivuxolimab. The genes are TRBV4-1 and TRBJ2-7, with a possible D match to TRBD1 (6 bases). CDR3 amino acids: CASSQAPTGSYEQYF. The CDR3 coding sequence is TGCGCCAGCAGCCAAGCCCCGACAGGATCCTACGAGCAGTACTTC.